This T cell receptor (beta chain) emerged from a study of T cell responses to AZD1222 COVID-19 vaccine. Points from the study as a whole: When two AZD1222 doses had been given, Spike-specific TCR breadth and depth rose.

About this clone itself: The antigen remains undetermined.

Measured with immunoSEQ multiplex PCR; TCRdb has only the in-frame clones, and not every one. The table has some 97,000 clones, about 83% seen once; the top ten hold more than 15%. The CDR3 covers 14 residues. J lost 7 bases, V lost 7 bases, and 9 bases had no gene match. The V gene's germline CDR1 is MGHRA and CDR2 YSYEKL. Sample: peripheral blood, taken on day 0 of AZD1222 vaccination. The rearrangement links TRBV4-1 to TRBJ1-4; TRBD1 matches at 7 bases. The clonotype originates from an adult in good health. The CDR3 DNA sequence: TGCGCCAGCACCATACAGGGGAGGAGTGAAAAACTGTTTTTT. Translating gives CASTIQGRSEKLFF.